Presented here are 14 T cell receptor beta chains from one specimen sequenced in a study of chemoradiotherapy in HPV16-positive cancers. Clones were sequenced by immunoSEQ multiplex PCR, and TCRdb holds only the in-frame ones, with some missing. The table lists about 1,100 clones, about four fifths of them singletons. This specimen was tumor tissue, taken from a patient who underwent chemoradiotherapy. These receptors were obtained from a human donor with HPV-associated anogenital cancer.

The genes are TRBV10-1 and TRBJ1-6; D unresolved. The V end was cut by 6 bases, the J end by 8 bases, with 17 bases between. Germline CDR1 WNHNN, CDR2 SYGVQD (reference sequence). CDR3 length: 15 residues. The CDR3 DNA sequence: TGCGCCAGCAGCGAGGCCCGGGGTACTGATTCACCCCTCCACTTT. Translation: CASSEARGTDSPLHF.

Only a few counts were recorded for this clone. The CDR3 sequence: CASSPGQGHRGYTF. The CDR3 DNA follows: TGTGCCAGCAGCCCCGGACAGGGTCATCGTGGCTACACCTTC. The chain carries TRBV5-6 and TRBJ1-2, with 8 bases lining up with TRBD1. V shed 4 bases and J 7 bases; nucleotides not matched to a gene: 9. This CDR3 is built from 14 residues. Germline CDR1 is SGHDT and CDR2 is YYEEEE.

This chain uses TRBV4-2 with TRBJ1-1; TRBD1 is a possible D gene (6 bases). Trimming removed 0 bases at V and 5 bases at J, with 19 bases between. This CDR3 spans 17 amino acids. Germline CDR1 reads LGHNA; CDR2 reads YNFKEQ. The CDR3 nucleotides read TGTGCCAGCAGCCAAGATATAACAGGGTGGAAGGGGACTGAAGCTTTCTTT. As protein: CASSQDITGWKGTEAFF.

The chain joins TRBV7-6 to TRBJ1-4, with 10 bases lining up with TRBD1. Germline-derived CDR1 and CDR2 are SGHVS and FNYEAQ. The V gene end was trimmed by 5 bases and the J gene end by 8 bases; junction bases not matched to a gene: 5. The CDR3 consists of 14 residues. CDR3: CASSAGTGAEKLFF. The CDR3, as DNA: TGTGCCAGCAGCGCCGGGACAGGGGCCGAAAAACTGTTTTTT.

This rearrangement joins TRBV6-6 to TRBJ2-7, with D hard to call. This CDR3 is 16 amino acids long. The germline gives CDR1 MNHNY, CDR2 SVGAGI (reference sequence). Trimming left V 2 bases short and J 3 bases short, with 17 bases between. CDR3 residues: CASSYVPWQVHYEQYF. Here the CDR3 DNA reads TGTGCCAGCAGTTACGTTCCTTGGCAGGTACACTACGAGCAGTACTTC.

The chain couples TRBV19 to TRBJ2-7, with 7 bases aligning to TRBD2. Germline trimming cut 3 bases from V and 5 bases from J; bases unmatched to any gene: 10. The CDR3 contains 15 residues. The germline V gene encodes CDR1 LNHDA and CDR2 SQIVND (reference sequence). The CDR3 region is CASSIGASGRDEQYF. Written as DNA, the CDR3 is TGTGCCAGTAGTATTGGGGCTAGCGGAAGAGACGAGCAGTACTTC.

The chain recombines TRBV20-1 with TRBJ2-5; the D gene is possibly TRBD2 (6 bases). Trimming took 6 bases from V and 4 from J, leaving 9 bases between them. The CDR3 length is 11 residues. CDR1 is DFQATT and CDR2 is SNEGSKA in the germline V gene (reference sequence). CDR3 residues: CSAGDSETQYF. The CDR3 DNA is TGCAGTGCGGGGGACTCAGAGACCCAGTACTTC.

This chain connects TRBV30 to TRBJ1-3; TRBD1 aligns across 8 bases. Germline trimming cut 4 bases from V and 4 bases from J; bases unmatched to any gene: 12. Germline assignment: CDR1 GTSNPN and CDR2 SVGIG (reference sequence). This CDR3 has 16 residues. The CDR3 DNA reads as TGTGCCTGGAACCTACGGGACAGGTCTTCGGGAAACACCATATATTTT. It encodes CAWNLRDRSSGNTIYF.

CDR3 in amino acids: CATSRDSAGSGANVLTF. The CDR3 DNA sequence: TGTGCCACCAGCAGAGATTCGGCGGGCTCTGGGGCCAACGTCCTGACTTTC. This chain joins TRBV15 and TRBJ2-6, with TRBD2 as a possible D gene (5 bases). The germline CDR1 and CDR2 sequences are LNHNV and YYDKDF (reference sequence). This CDR3 region has 17 residues. Trimming took 0 bases from V and 0 from J, leaving 9 bases between them.

This clone has a handful of counts. J is TRBJ2-7 and V is TRBV19, with TRBD1 matching over 7 bases. The CDR3 length is 17 residues. Germline V gene sequence: CDR1 LNHDA, CDR2 SQIVND (reference sequence). Trimming took 0 bases from V and 6 from J; bases not matched to a gene: 14. The CDR3 DNA follows: TGTGCCAGTAGTATAGAAGGGACAGCCCCCCTCGTCGGCGAGCAGTACTTC. This gives the protein CASSIEGTAPLVGEQYF.

The V and J genes are TRBV10-3 and TRBJ2-1; 13 nucleotides align to TRBD2. The CDR3 sequence is 14 residues long. The V and J ends lost 6 bases and 8 bases, in that order; junction bases with no gene match: 4. Germline V gene lookup returns CDR1 ENHRY and CDR2 SYGVKD. The CDR3 DNA is TGTGCCATCAGCGGGACTAGCGGGGTCCATGAGCAGTTCTTC. This gives the protein CAISGTSGVHEQFF.

The rearrangement joins TRBV4-3 to TRBJ1-1; D not certain. The CDR3 loop spans 15 amino acids. The V gene lost 7 bases and the J gene lost 1 base, with 16 bases spanning the gap. The germline gives CDR1 LGHNA, CDR2 YSLEER. The CDR3 sequence: CASTYESGGNTEAFF. The CDR3 DNA reads as TGCGCCAGCACTTACGAGAGTGGAGGGAACACTGAAGCTTTCTTT.

V and J are TRBV7-4 and TRBJ2-6; D gene ambiguous. Germline CDR1 reads SGHVT; CDR2 reads SQSDAQ. This CDR3 region has 18 residues. V lost 5 bases, J lost 5 bases, and 22 bases lay in between. The CDR3 nucleotides are TGTGCCAGCAGCCTCTTGGGTTCAGCTCACAGTCGGGCCAACGTCCTGACTTTC. The encoded protein is CASSLLGSAHSRANVLTF.

The genes are TRBV9 and TRBJ2-1; 11 nucleotides agree with TRBD2. The CDR3 is made up of 16 amino acids. The V and J ends lost 0 bases and 8 bases, in that order; junction bases with no gene match: 7. CDR1 is SGDLS, CDR2 YYNGEE, per germline. CDR3 in amino acids: CASSVDPLAGGHEQFF. CDR3 DNA: TGTGCCAGCAGCGTAGATCCCCTAGCGGGAGGTCATGAGCAGTTCTTC.